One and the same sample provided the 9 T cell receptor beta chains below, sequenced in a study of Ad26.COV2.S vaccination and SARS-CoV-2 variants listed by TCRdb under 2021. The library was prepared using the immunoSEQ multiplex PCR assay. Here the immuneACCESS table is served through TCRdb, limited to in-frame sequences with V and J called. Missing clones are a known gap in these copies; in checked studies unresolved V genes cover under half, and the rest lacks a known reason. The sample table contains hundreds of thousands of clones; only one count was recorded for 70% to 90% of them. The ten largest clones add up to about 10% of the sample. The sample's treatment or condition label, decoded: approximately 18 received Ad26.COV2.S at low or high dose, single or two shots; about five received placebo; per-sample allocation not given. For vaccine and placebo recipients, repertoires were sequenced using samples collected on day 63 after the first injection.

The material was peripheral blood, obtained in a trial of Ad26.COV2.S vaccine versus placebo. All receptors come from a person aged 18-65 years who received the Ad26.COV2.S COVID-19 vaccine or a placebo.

As DNA, the CDR3 is TGCGCCAGCAGCCCACAGGGCCGCAATCAGCCCCAGCATTTT. Protein: CASSPQGRNQPQHF. V usage is TRBV5-1 and J usage is TRBJ1-5, with D possibly being TRBD1 (6 bases). Per the germline V gene, CDR1 is SGHRS and CDR2 is YFSETQ. The CDR3 has 14 residues. V was trimmed by 4 bases and J by 2 bases, leaving 10 bases between them.

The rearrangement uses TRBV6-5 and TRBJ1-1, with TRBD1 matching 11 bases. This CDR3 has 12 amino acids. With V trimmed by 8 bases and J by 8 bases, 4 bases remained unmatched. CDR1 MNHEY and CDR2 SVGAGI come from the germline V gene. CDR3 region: CASGQGAGEAFF. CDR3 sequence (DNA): TGTGCCAGCGGACAGGGGGCTGGCGAAGCTTTCTTT.

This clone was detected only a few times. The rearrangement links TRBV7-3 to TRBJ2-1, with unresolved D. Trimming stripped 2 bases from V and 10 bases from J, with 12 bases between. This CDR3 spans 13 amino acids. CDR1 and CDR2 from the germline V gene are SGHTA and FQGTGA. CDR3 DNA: TGTGCCAGCAGCTTATCAGGCCCGGGCGAGCAGTTCTTC. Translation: CASSLSGPGEQFF.

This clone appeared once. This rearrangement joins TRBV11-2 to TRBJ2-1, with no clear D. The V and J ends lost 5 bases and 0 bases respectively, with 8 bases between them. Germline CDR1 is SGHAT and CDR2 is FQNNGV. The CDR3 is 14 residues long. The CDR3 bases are TGTGCCAGCAGCCAGTGGAGCTCCTACAATGAGCAGTTCTTC. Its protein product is CASSQWSSYNEQFF.

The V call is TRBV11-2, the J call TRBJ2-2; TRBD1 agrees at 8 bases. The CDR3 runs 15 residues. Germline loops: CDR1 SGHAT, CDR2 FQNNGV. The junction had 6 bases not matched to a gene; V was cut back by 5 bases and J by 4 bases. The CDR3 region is CASSPQGAGTGELFF. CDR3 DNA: TGTGCCAGCAGCCCGCAGGGGGCTGGCACCGGGGAGCTGTTTTTT.

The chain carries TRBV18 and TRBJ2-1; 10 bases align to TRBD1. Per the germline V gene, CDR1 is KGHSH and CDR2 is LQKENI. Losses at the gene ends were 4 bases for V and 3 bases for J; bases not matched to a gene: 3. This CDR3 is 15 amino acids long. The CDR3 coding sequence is TGTGCCAGCTCACGGGGGACAGGGGTCTACAATGAGCAGTTCTTC. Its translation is CASSRGTGVYNEQFF. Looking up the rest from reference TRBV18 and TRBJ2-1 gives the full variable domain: NAGVMQNPRHLVRRRGQEARLRCSPMKGHSHVYWYRQLPEEGLKFMVYLQKENIIDESGMPKERFSAEFPKEGPSILRIQQVVRGDSAAYFCASSRGTGVYNEQFFGPGTRLTVL.

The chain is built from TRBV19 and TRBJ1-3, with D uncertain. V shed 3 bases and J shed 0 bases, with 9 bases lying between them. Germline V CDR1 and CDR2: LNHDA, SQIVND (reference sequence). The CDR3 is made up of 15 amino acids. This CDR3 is CASSIQQDSGNTIYF. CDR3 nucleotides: TGTGCCAGTAGTATTCAACAAGACTCTGGAAACACCATATATTTT. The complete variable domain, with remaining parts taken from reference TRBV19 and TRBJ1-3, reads DGGITQSPKYLFRKEGQNVTLSCEQNLNHDAMYWYRQDPGQGLRLIYYSQIVNDFQKGDIAEGYSVSREKKESFPLTVTSAQKNPTAFYLCASSIQQDSGNTIYFGEGSWLTVV.

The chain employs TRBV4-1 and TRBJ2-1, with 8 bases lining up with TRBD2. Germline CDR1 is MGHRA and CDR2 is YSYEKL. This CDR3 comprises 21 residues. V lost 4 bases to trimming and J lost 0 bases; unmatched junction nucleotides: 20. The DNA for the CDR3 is TGCGCCAGCAGCCGGGGCCCACTGGCGGGAGGTTCTCGAGGCTCCTACAATGAGCAGTTCTTC. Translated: CASSRGPLAGGSRGSYNEQFF.

The CDR3 DNA follows: TGTGCCAGCAGCTTAGGTGGTAGTTTGGGCTCCGAGCAGTACTTC. Translating it yields CASSLGGSLGSEQYF. The genes are TRBV7-9 and TRBJ2-7; unclear D gene. Germline loops: CDR1 SEHNR, CDR2 FQNEAQ (reference sequence). Trimming left V 1 base short and J 6 bases short, with 16 bases between. The CDR3 sequence is 15 residues long.